The 3 T cell receptor beta chains below come from one sample, sequenced in a study of cytomegalovirus exposure and HLA in healthy donors. With 60 Vbeta and 13 Jbeta primers, the PCR was carried out. Profiled with immunoSEQ multiplex PCR; TCRdb holds only in-frame clones, not every one. The sample includes some 130,000 clones, roughly four fifths seen only once; the top ten take about 2.9%. Sequences were obtained from PBMCs. These receptors came from a boy between 2 and 10 years old in good health and CMV-seronegative.

This chain uses TRBV4-1 with TRBJ2-7, with TRBD2 matching 7 bases. This CDR3 is built from 13 residues. The ends lost 1 base at V and 4 bases at J; junction bases unmatched: 1. Germline V gene data show CDR1 as MGHRA and CDR2 as YSYEKL. Here the CDR3 reads CASSQVGGYEQYF. Written as DNA, the CDR3 is TGCGCCAGCAGCCAAGTGGGGGGGTACGAGCAGTACTTC.

The chain couples TRBV15 to TRBJ1-2, with D perhaps TRBD1 (5 bases). V shed 5 bases and J shed 3 bases, with 19 bases lying between them. CDR1 LNHNV and CDR2 YYDKDF come from the germline V gene (reference sequence). The CDR3 extends over 16 amino acids. The CDR3 DNA sequence: TGTGCCACCAGCCCGGCTGCGGGGAGGGGTGACTATGGCTACACCTTC. It specifies CATSPAAGRGDYGYTF.

This clone was picked up one time. The gene calls are TRBV18 and TRBJ2-3; 10 bases fit TRBD2. The V segment lost 6 bases and the J segment 5 bases; nucleotides outside the gene matches: 11. The CDR3 is made up of 16 amino acids. Per germline, CDR1 KGHSH and CDR2 LQKENI. Here the CDR3 reads CASSPRGAGGQDTQYF. Here the CDR3 DNA reads TGTGCCAGCTCCCCCCGGGGAGCGGGGGGGCAAGATACGCAGTATTTT.